This TCR beta chain was sequenced during a study of lymphopenia after photon versus proton radiotherapy. The CDR3 runs to 13 residues. The V gene's germline CDR1 is SGHVS and CDR2 FQNEAQ. Data came from immunoSEQ multiplex PCR; TCRdb stores just in-frame clones and leaves some out. The table lists 70,000 or so clones, approximately 91% of them singletons, with approximately 2.9% in the top ten. In the case of this clone: The antigen remains unidentified. The junction does not match germline at one end; this may be a read error.

Study conclusions and caveats: After the lymphocyte nadir, photon-treated repertoires showed oligoclonal expansion, especially of CD8+ Temra cells. Photon-treated patients lost naive T cells and TCR diversity; proton-treated stayed stable. A bigger post-nadir fall in TCR diversity correlated inversely with survival time in deceased patients.

This receptor was identified in a woman aged 70-85 years with pancreatic cancer. This specimen was peripheral blood, taken from a patient treated with photon-based radiotherapy. J is TRBJ1-1 and V is TRBV7-8; D is ambiguous. For the CDR3, the DNA is TGTGCCAGCAGTTTAGGAACGGGAACTGAAGCTTTCTTT. Amino acids: CASSLGTGTEAFF.